These T cell receptor beta chains were read from a single sample in a study of CD8 T cells in ankylosing spondylitis. TCRdb reprocessed the 5' RACE reads with MiXCR, giving one entry per CDR3 protein. This table has roughly 230,000 distinct CDR3 sequences, approximately 7.6% appearing once. Sequencing input: blood, either unsorted or a sorted T cell fraction (not recorded which). All receptors derive from a female donor with ankylosing spondylitis or in good health (not recorded which). The CDR3 runs from the conserved cysteine through the conserved F or W. Each record gives: J gene, clone size, V gene, D gene, CDR3 protein, CDR3 DNA. The D gene is left open where the match is weak. Not every row has a clone size; where given, it reads once, few, many or a size class.

j_call: TRBJ2-5
clone_size: many
v_call: TRBV7-8
d_call: .
cdr3_aa: CASSVGPERSQYF
cdr3_nt: TGTGCCAGCAGCGTGGGACCCGAGCGCTCCCAGTACTTC

j_call: TRBJ1-1
clone_size: many
v_call: TRBV10-3
d_call: .
cdr3_aa: CAISEPGALNTEAFF
cdr3_nt: TGTGCCATCAGTGAGCCAGGGGCCTTGAACACTGAAGCTTTCTTT

j_call: TRBJ2-2
clone_size: many
v_call: TRBV12-3/TRBV12-4
d_call: TRBD1
cdr3_aa: CASSPTGEKGELFF
cdr3_nt: TGTGCCAGCAGCCCGACAGGGGAAAAGGGGGAGCTGTTTTTT

j_call: TRBJ1-2
clone_size: many
v_call: TRBV20-1
d_call: TRBD1
cdr3_aa: CSATGQYDYGYTF
cdr3_nt: TGCAGTGCTACGGGACAGTACGACTATGGCTACACCTTC

j_call: TRBJ1-1
clone_size: .
v_call: TRBV3-1
d_call: .
cdr3_aa: CVSSQKGGVNTEAFF
cdr3_nt: TGTGTCAGCAGCCAGAAGGGGGGAGTGAACACTGAAGCTTTCTTT

j_call: TRBJ2-3
clone_size: many
v_call: TRBV10-3
d_call: TRBD1
cdr3_aa: CAIRPGQGSPGGQYF
cdr3_nt: TGTGCCATCAGACCGGGACAGGGCTCCCCGGGGGGGCAGTATTTT

j_call: TRBJ2-1
clone_size: many
v_call: TRBV20-1
d_call: TRBD2
cdr3_aa: CSARMYPTTSGRVSSYNEQFF
cdr3_nt: TGCAGTGCTAGAATGTACCCTACTACTAGCGGGAGGGTTAGCTCCTACAATGAGCAGTTCTTC

j_call: TRBJ2-7
clone_size: many
v_call: TRBV20-1
d_call: TRBD2
cdr3_aa: CSREGLSSYEQYF
cdr3_nt: TGCAGTCGGGAGGGACTCAGCTCCTACGAGCAGTACTTC

j_call: TRBJ2-1
clone_size: once
v_call: TRBV3-1
d_call: TRBD2
cdr3_aa: CASSLLSGSSHNEQFF
cdr3_nt: TGTGCCAGCAGCCTCCTTAGCGGGAGTTCCCACAATGAGCAGTTCTTC

j_call: TRBJ2-5
clone_size: many
v_call: TRBV12-3/TRBV12-4
d_call: .
cdr3_aa: CASSLARGGETQYF
cdr3_nt: TGTGCCAGCAGTTTAGCGCGGGGAGGAGAGACCCAGTACTTC

j_call: TRBJ2-7
clone_size: many
v_call: TRBV20-1
d_call: TRBD1
cdr3_aa: CSARGYRGGPIDEQYF
cdr3_nt: TGCAGTGCTAGGGGATACAGGGGCGGTCCTATTGACGAGCAGTACTTC

j_call: TRBJ2-3
clone_size: many
v_call: TRBV6-2/TRBV6-3
d_call: .
cdr3_aa: CASSLAGARTKDTQYF
cdr3_nt: TGTGCCAGCAGTTTGGCGGGGGCCCGAACCAAGGATACGCAGTATTTT

j_call: TRBJ2-2
clone_size: many
v_call: TRBV5-1
d_call: .
cdr3_aa: CASSVGSGTTSPGELFF
cdr3_nt: TGCGCCAGCAGCGTAGGCTCCGGGACCACGAGTCCCGGGGAGCTGTTTTTT

j_call: TRBJ2-1
clone_size: many
v_call: TRBV28
d_call: TRBD1
cdr3_aa: CASSRKDRGRNNEQFF
cdr3_nt: TGTGCCAGCAGCCGAAAAGACAGGGGAAGAAACAATGAGCAGTTCTTC

j_call: TRBJ2-3
clone_size: many
v_call: TRBV6-2/TRBV6-3
d_call: .
cdr3_aa: CASSYSTDSEATDTQYF
cdr3_nt: TGTGCCAGCAGTTACTCGACGGACAGTGAGGCCACAGATACGCAGTATTTT

j_call: TRBJ2-1
clone_size: many
v_call: TRBV5-5
d_call: .
cdr3_aa: CASSLGRLAVYNEQFF
cdr3_nt: TGTGCCAGCAGTCTGGGGAGATTAGCGGTTTACAATGAGCAGTTCTTC

j_call: TRBJ2-7
clone_size: many
v_call: TRBV6-5
d_call: .
cdr3_aa: CASSSVSGGSYEQYF
cdr3_nt: TGTGCCAGCAGTTCCGTTAGTGGGGGCTCCTACGAGCAGTACTTC

j_call: TRBJ2-7
clone_size: many
v_call: TRBV7-6
d_call: .
cdr3_aa: CASSLGGDEQYF
cdr3_nt: TGTGCCAGCAGCTTAGGCGGCGACGAGCAGTACTTC

j_call: TRBJ2-7
clone_size: many
v_call: TRBV20-1
d_call: TRBD2
cdr3_aa: CSTTPAQSRGLAGGVYEQYF
cdr3_nt: TGCAGCACCACGCCGGCGCAGTCCCGGGGGCTAGCGGGAGGAGTGTACGAGCAGTACTTC

j_call: TRBJ2-3
clone_size: many
v_call: TRBV10-3
d_call: .
cdr3_aa: CAISDRQMQYF
cdr3_nt: TGTGCCATCAGTGACCGTCAGATGCAGTATTTT

j_call: TRBJ2-7
clone_size: .
v_call: TRBV29-1
d_call: TRBD1
cdr3_aa: CSVMDRGRLYEQYF
cdr3_nt: TGCAGCGTTATGGACAGGGGACGGCTCTACGAGCAGTACTTC

j_call: TRBJ2-1
clone_size: many
v_call: TRBV20-1
d_call: .
cdr3_aa: CSARDTGSYNEQFF
cdr3_nt: TGCAGTGCTAGAGACACCGGCTCCTACAATGAGCAGTTCTTC

j_call: TRBJ2-1
clone_size: many
v_call: TRBV6-2/TRBV6-3
d_call: TRBD1
cdr3_aa: CASGLRDRVNEQFF
cdr3_nt: TGTGCCAGCGGCCTCCGGGACAGGGTCAATGAGCAGTTCTTC

j_call: TRBJ1-1
clone_size: many
v_call: TRBV18
d_call: .
cdr3_aa: CASARNPDTEAFF
cdr3_nt: TGTGCCAGCGCGAGGAATCCGGACACTGAAGCTTTCTTT

j_call: TRBJ2-7
clone_size: many
v_call: TRBV9
d_call: TRBD2
cdr3_aa: CASSVTSGRSEQYF
cdr3_nt: TGTGCCAGCAGCGTAACTAGCGGGAGGAGCGAGCAGTACTTC

j_call: TRBJ2-1
clone_size: many
v_call: TRBV30
d_call: .
cdr3_aa: CAWSPSVRSYNEQFF
cdr3_nt: TGTGCCTGGAGCCCTAGCGTTCGATCCTACAATGAGCAGTTCTTC

j_call: TRBJ2-1
clone_size: many
v_call: TRBV10-3
d_call: .
cdr3_aa: CAISSLAATGTNEQFF
cdr3_nt: TGTGCCATCAGCTCTTTAGCGGCAACGGGAACCAATGAGCAGTTCTTC

j_call: TRBJ1-1
clone_size: many
v_call: TRBV5-1
d_call: TRBD1
cdr3_aa: CASSTQGARTEAFF
cdr3_nt: TGCGCCAGCAGCACTCAGGGGGCGCGCACTGAAGCTTTCTTT

j_call: TRBJ1-6
clone_size: few
v_call: TRBV11-1
d_call: TRBD1
cdr3_aa: CASGPGPGQGVSSYNSPLHF
cdr3_nt: TGTGCCAGCGGTCCAGGGCCGGGACAGGGGGTGAGCTCCTATAATTCACCCCTCCACTTT

j_call: TRBJ2-3
clone_size: many
v_call: TRBV4-2
d_call: TRBD2
cdr3_aa: CASSLPSGSTDTQYF
cdr3_nt: TGTGCCAGCAGCCTACCTAGCGGGAGCACAGATACGCAGTATTTT

j_call: TRBJ2-1
clone_size: many
v_call: TRBV7-6
d_call: .
cdr3_aa: CASSLGYNEQFF
cdr3_nt: TGTGCCAGCAGCTTAGGGTACAATGAGCAGTTCTTC

j_call: TRBJ1-1
clone_size: .
v_call: TRBV6-5
d_call: .
cdr3_aa: CASSPTTGITEAFF
cdr3_nt: TGTGCCAGCAGTCCAACGACGGGGATCACTGAAGCTTTCTTT

j_call: TRBJ2-3
clone_size: many
v_call: TRBV7-2
d_call: .
cdr3_aa: CASSLERRDGKDTQYF
cdr3_nt: TGTGCCAGCAGCTTAGAAAGGCGGGACGGCAAGGATACGCAGTATTTT

j_call: TRBJ1-2
clone_size: many
v_call: TRBV28
d_call: .
cdr3_aa: CASKVGRAYYGYTF
cdr3_nt: TGTGCCAGCAAGGTCGGCCGGGCCTACTATGGCTACACCTTC

j_call: TRBJ2-7
clone_size: many
v_call: TRBV20-1
d_call: .
cdr3_aa: CSARRTSLEQYF
cdr3_nt: TGCAGTGCTAGAAGAACTAGTCTCGAGCAGTACTTC

j_call: TRBJ1-1
clone_size: many
v_call: TRBV5-1
d_call: TRBD1
cdr3_aa: CASSLDTGGEAFF
cdr3_nt: TGCGCCAGCAGCTTGGACACAGGGGGCGAAGCTTTCTTT

j_call: TRBJ2-7
clone_size: many
v_call: TRBV5-5
d_call: .
cdr3_aa: CASSGDVSREQYF
cdr3_nt: TGTGCCAGCAGCGGGGATGTAAGTCGGGAGCAGTACTTC

j_call: TRBJ2-1
clone_size: many
v_call: TRBV21-1
d_call: .
cdr3_aa: CASSKEGRRGGPTLRNEQFF
cdr3_nt: TGTGCCAGCAGCAAAGAGGGGCGAAGAGGCGGGCCTACCCTCCGGAATGAGCAGTTCTTC

j_call: TRBJ2-2
clone_size: many
v_call: TRBV20-1
d_call: .
cdr3_aa: CSAPGGPGELFF
cdr3_nt: TGCAGTGCTCCCGGGGGCCCCGGGGAGCTGTTTTTT

j_call: TRBJ2-3
clone_size: many
v_call: TRBV5-4
d_call: TRBD2
cdr3_aa: CASSLWRGSTDTQYF
cdr3_nt: TGTGCCAGCAGCTTGTGGCGGGGGTCCACAGATACGCAGTATTTT

j_call: TRBJ1-5
clone_size: many
v_call: TRBV12-3/TRBV12-4
d_call: TRBD1
cdr3_aa: CASSLGIGGQAFNQPQHF
cdr3_nt: TGTGCCAGCAGTTTAGGGATTGGTGGACAGGCTTTCAATCAGCCCCAGCATTTT

j_call: TRBJ2-7
clone_size: many
v_call: TRBV29-1
d_call: .
cdr3_aa: CSVDGVRGSSYEQYF
cdr3_nt: TGCAGCGTTGATGGGGTGAGGGGAAGCTCCTACGAGCAGTACTTC

j_call: TRBJ2-3
clone_size: many
v_call: TRBV4-3
d_call: .
cdr3_aa: CASSQEPKGGLTDGTDTQYF
cdr3_nt: TGCGCCAGCAGCCAAGAACCCAAGGGAGGACTCACCGATGGCACAGATACGCAGTATTTT

j_call: TRBJ2-1
clone_size: many
v_call: TRBV4-3
d_call: TRBD2
cdr3_aa: CASSQVTSGRAAYNEQFF
cdr3_nt: TGCGCCAGCAGCCAAGTGACTAGCGGGAGGGCCGCCTACAATGAGCAGTTCTTC

j_call: TRBJ2-5
clone_size: many
v_call: TRBV11-2
d_call: .
cdr3_aa: CASSPNRLEGTQYF
cdr3_nt: TGTGCCAGCAGTCCCAACAGGCTCGAAGGGACCCAGTACTTC

j_call: TRBJ2-3
clone_size: many
v_call: TRBV12-3/TRBV12-4
d_call: .
cdr3_aa: CASSLLGAGTDTQYF
cdr3_nt: TGTGCCAGCAGTCTCCTGGGGGCCGGCACAGATACGCAGTATTTT

j_call: TRBJ2-1
clone_size: many
v_call: TRBV12-3/TRBV12-4
d_call: TRBD1
cdr3_aa: CASSPTGSSYNEQFF
cdr3_nt: TGTGCCAGCAGTCCGACAGGGAGCTCCTACAATGAGCAGTTCTTC

j_call: TRBJ1-4
clone_size: .
v_call: TRBV14
d_call: .
cdr3_aa: CASSPDNRGEKLFF
cdr3_nt: TGTGCCAGCAGCCCCGACAACCGCGGAGAAAAACTGTTTTTT

j_call: TRBJ2-1
clone_size: .
v_call: TRBV7-2
d_call: .
cdr3_aa: CASSLYGRGGYNEQFF
cdr3_nt: TGTGCCAGCAGCTTATATGGCAGGGGGGGTTACAATGAGCAGTTCTTC

j_call: TRBJ2-4
clone_size: .
v_call: TRBV28
d_call: TRBD2
cdr3_aa: CASSTPGLAGGANIQCF
cdr3_nt: TGTGCCAGCAGTACGCCGGGACTAGCGGGAGGGGCAAACATTCAGTGCTTC

j_call: TRBJ1-2
clone_size: many
v_call: TRBV5-1
d_call: .
cdr3_aa: CASSLEAGGYTF
cdr3_nt: TGCGCCAGCAGCTTGGAAGCTGGTGGCTACACCTTC

j_call: TRBJ2-5
clone_size: many
v_call: TRBV5-1
d_call: .
cdr3_aa: CASSLGGLWETQYF
cdr3_nt: TGCGCCAGCAGCTTGGGGGGTCTCTGGGAGACCCAGTACTTC

j_call: TRBJ2-7
clone_size: .
v_call: TRBV11-1
d_call: TRBD2
cdr3_aa: CASSPSKGFTSGWNLYEQYF
cdr3_nt: TGTGCCAGCAGCCCGTCTAAGGGCTTCACTAGCGGGTGGAATCTCTACGAGCAGTACTTC